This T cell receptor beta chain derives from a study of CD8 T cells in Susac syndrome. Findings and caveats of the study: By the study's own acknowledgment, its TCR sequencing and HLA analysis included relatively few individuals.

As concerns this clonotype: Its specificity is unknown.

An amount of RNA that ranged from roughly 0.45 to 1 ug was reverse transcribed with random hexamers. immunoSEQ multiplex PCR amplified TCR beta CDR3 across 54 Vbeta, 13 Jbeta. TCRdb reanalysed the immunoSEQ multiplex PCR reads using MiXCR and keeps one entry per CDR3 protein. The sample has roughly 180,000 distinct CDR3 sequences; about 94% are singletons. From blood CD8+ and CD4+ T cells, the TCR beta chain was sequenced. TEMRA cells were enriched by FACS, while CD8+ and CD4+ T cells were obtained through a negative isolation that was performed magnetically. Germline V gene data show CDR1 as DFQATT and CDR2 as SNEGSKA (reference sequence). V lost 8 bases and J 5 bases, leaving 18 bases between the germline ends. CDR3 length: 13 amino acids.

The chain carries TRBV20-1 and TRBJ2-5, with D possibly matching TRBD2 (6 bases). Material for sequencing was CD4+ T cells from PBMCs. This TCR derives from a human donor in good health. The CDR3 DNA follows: TGCAGTCCCAGAGTGGGCGGAGGGGAGACCCAGTACTTC. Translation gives CSPRVGGGETQYF.